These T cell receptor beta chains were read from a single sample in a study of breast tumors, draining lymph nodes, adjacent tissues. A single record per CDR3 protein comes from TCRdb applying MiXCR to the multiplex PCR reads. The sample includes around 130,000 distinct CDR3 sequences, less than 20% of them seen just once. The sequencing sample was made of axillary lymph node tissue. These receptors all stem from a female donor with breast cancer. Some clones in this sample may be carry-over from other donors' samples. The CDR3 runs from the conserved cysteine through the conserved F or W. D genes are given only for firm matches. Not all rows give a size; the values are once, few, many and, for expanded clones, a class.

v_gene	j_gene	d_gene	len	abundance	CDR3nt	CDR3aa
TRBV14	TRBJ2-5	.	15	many	TGTGCCAGCAGCCAAGTGCGGACAGTCCAAGAGACCCAGTACTTC	CASSQVRTVQETQYF
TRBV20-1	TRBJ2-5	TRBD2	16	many	TGCAGTGCTAGAGATCCCCTAGCGGGGCTACAAGAGACCCAGTACTTC	CSARDPLAGLQETQYF
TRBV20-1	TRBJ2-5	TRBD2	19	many	TGCAGTGCTAGAGGCTCAGGCCGGCTAGCGGGAGGGCTGCAAGAGACCCAGTACTTC	CSARGSGRLAGGLQETQYF
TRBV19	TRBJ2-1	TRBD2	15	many	TGTGCCAGTAAGCTAGCGGGAGGGTCCTACAATGAGCAGTTCTTC	CASKLAGGSYNEQFF
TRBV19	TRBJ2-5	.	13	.	TGTGCCAGTAGGCTCAGGGGACAAGAGACCCAGTACTTC	CASRLRGQETQYF
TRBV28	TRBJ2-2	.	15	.	TGTGCCAGCAGTTTAGACAGCCGGAACACCGGGGAGCTGTTTTTT	CASSLDSRNTGELFF
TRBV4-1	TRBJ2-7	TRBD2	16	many	TGCGCCAGCAGCTACGATGACCTAGCGGGTCCCTACGAGCAGTACTTC	CASSYDDLAGPYEQYF
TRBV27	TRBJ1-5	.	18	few	TGTGCCAGCAGTTTAGGGTGGGGTCAGGGGTTCGATGTTCAGCCCCAGCATTTT	CASSLGWGQGFDVQPQHF
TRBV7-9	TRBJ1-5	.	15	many	TGTGCCAGCAGCTTAGCCGGACAGATGGGTCAGCCCCAGCATTTT	CASSLAGQMGQPQHF
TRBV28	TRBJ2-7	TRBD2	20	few	TGTGCCAGCAGTGAGCTTCCGGGACACCAAGCCTCTAGCGGGAGTTACGAGCAGTACTTC	CASSELPGHQASSGSYEQYF